This TCR beta chain emerged from a study of blood T cell repertoires in COVID-19. Germline loops: CDR1 SGDLS, CDR2 YYNGEE. Trimming removed 4 bases from V and 3 bases from J, with 7 bases in between. The CDR3 covers 12 residues. Some clones are missing from TCRdb's copy, which holds only in-frame ones; the method was immunoSEQ multiplex PCR. Among about 24,000 clones, more than 75% were seen once, and the ten largest hold approximately 5%. This clone was detected only a few times. The sample consisted of peripheral blood. The origin of this receptor is a man aged 45-60 years with active COVID-19. The chain couples TRBV9 to TRBJ1-2, with D unclear. The CDR3 is CASSPVDYGYTF. CDR3 nucleotide sequence: TGTGCCAGCAGCCCTGTTGACTATGGCTACACCTTC.